Listed here are 4 T cell receptor beta chains from one sample, sequenced in a study of OX40 agonist ivuxolimab in advanced cancers. The assay was immunoSEQ multiplex PCR, and TCRdb's table has in-frame clones only and misses some. The table lists approximately 100,000 clones, 92% of them singletons, with 0.4% to 0.55% in the top ten. Sequences were derived from CD4+ or CD8+ T cells sorted from blood, sampled in a trial of the OX40 agonist ivuxolimab. The receptors were sampled from an adult with an advanced solid tumor such as melanoma, head and neck, liver or kidney cancer.

CDR3 DNA: TGTGCCTGGACTCAGGGACAGTCAAAACGGGCCATTCAGTACTTC. It yields the protein CAWTQGQSKRAIQYF. The chain carries TRBV30 and TRBJ2-4, with TRBD1 matching 7 bases. From germline, CDR1 is GTSNPN and CDR2 SVGIG (reference sequence). V lost 4 bases and J lost 9; bases outside the gene matches: 15. The CDR3 loop spans 15 amino acids.

As DNA, the CDR3 is TGTGCCAGTAGTATTAGGAGAGGGAACTATGGCTACACCTTC. It is translated as CASSIRRGNYGYTF. The chain is built from TRBV19 and TRBJ1-2; D remains ambiguous. CDR1 is LNHDA and CDR2 is SQIVND in the germline V gene (reference sequence). CDR3 length: 14 residues. The ends were cut back, 3 bases at V and 2 bases at J, with 10 bases in the middle.

The chain links TRBV11-2 to TRBJ1-1; D is uncertain. This CDR3 is 10 amino acids long. CDR1 and CDR2 (germline): SGHAT, FQNNGV. Between the trimmed V and J ends, which lost 5 bases and 9 bases, there was a span of 7 bases. The CDR3: CASSTRKAFF. CDR3 nucleotides: TGTGCCAGCAGCACTCGAAAAGCTTTCTTT.

The rearrangement uses TRBV6-4 and TRBJ1-2; D might be TRBD1 (6 bases). CDR1 is MRHNA and CDR2 is SNTAGT in the germline V gene. V was cut by 5 bases and J by 12 bases, with 19 bases left in between. The CDR3 length is 13 residues. As DNA, the CDR3 is TGTGCCAGCAGTATCACCGGGACACCGGAGGACACCTTC. This sequence encodes CASSITGTPEDTF.